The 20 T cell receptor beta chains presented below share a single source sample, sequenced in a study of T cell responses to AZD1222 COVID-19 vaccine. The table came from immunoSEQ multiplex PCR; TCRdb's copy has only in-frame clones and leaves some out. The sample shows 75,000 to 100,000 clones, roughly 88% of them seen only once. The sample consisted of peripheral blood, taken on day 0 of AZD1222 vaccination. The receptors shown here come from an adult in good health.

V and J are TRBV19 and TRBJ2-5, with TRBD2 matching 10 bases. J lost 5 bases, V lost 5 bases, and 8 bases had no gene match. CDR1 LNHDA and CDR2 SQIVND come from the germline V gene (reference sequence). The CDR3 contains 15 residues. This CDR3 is CASSVPAGGSETQYF. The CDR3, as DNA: TGTGCCAGTAGTGTTCCAGCGGGAGGGTCTGAGACCCAGTACTTC.

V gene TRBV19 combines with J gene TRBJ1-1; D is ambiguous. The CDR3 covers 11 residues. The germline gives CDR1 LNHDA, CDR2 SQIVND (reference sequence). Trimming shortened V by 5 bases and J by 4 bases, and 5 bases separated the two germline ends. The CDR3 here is CASSFSTEAFF. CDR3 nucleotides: TGTGCCAGTAGTTTTAGCACTGAAGCTTTCTTT. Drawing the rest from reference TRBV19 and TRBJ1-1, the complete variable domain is DGGITQSPKYLFRKEGQNVTLSCEQNLNHDAMYWYRQDPGQGLRLIYYSQIVNDFQKGDIAEGYSVSREKKESFPLTVTSAQKNPTAFYLCASSFSTEAFFGQGTRLTVV.

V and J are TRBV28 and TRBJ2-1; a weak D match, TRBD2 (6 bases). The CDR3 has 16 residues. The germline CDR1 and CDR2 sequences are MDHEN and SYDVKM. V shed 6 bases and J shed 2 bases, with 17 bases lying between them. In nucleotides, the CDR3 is TGTGCCAGCAGGAACGGAGGGAAGGGCCCCTACAATGAGCAGTTCTTC. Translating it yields CASRNGGKGPYNEQFF.

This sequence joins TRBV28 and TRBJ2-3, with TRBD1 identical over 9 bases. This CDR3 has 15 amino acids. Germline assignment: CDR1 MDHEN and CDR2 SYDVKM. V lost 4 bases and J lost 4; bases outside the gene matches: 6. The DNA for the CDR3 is TGTGCCAGCAGTTACAGGGGGCCCTGGGCAGATACGCAGTATTTT. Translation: CASSYRGPWADTQYF.

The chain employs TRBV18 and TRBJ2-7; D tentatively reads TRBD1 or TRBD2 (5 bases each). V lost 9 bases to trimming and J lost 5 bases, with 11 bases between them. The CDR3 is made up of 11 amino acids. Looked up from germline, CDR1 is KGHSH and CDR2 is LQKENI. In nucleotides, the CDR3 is TGTGCCAGTGGGGGTAGCGACGAGCAGTACTTC. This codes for CASGGSDEQYF. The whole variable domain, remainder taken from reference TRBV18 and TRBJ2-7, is NAGVMQNPRHLVRRRGQEARLRCSPMKGHSHVYWYRQLPEEGLKFMVYLQKENIIDESGMPKERFSAEFPKEGPSILRIQQVVRGDSAAYFCASGGSDEQYFGPGTRLTVT.

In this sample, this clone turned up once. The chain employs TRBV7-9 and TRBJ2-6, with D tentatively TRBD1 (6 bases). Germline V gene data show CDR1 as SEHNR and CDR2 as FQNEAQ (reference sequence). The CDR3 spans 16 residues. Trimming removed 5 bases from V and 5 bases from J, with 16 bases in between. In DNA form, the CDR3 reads TGTGCCAGCAGCGCACGCACAGGGCGGCGGGCCAACGTCCTGACTTTC. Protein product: CASSARTGRRANVLTF.

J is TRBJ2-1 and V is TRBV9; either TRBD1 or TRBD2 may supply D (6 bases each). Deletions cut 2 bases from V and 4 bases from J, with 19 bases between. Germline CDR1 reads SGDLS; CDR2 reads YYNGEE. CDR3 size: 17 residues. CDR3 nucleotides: TGTGCCAGCAGCGTCGGAGGGGCAGGGGTAAAGTACAATGAGCAGTTCTTC. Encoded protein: CASSVGGAGVKYNEQFF.

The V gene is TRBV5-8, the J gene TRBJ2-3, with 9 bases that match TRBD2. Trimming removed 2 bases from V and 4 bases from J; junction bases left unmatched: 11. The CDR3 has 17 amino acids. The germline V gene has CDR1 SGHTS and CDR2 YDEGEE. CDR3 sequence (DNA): TGTGCCAGCAGCTTCCGCTTTTTTAGCGGGAGTTCAGATACGCAGTATTTT. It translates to CASSFRFFSGSSDTQYF.

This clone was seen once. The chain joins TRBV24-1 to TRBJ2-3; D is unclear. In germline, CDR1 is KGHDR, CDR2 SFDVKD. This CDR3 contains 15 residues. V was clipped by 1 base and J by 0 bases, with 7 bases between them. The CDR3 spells CATSDFYGSTDTQYF. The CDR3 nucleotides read TGTGCCACCAGTGATTTTTACGGGAGCACAGATACGCAGTATTTT.

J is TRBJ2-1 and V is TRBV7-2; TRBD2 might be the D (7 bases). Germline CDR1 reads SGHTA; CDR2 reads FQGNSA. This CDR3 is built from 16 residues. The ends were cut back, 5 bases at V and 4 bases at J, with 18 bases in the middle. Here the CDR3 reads CASSSPGGTNYNEQFF. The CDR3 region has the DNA TGTGCCAGCAGCAGCCCGGGGGGCACTAATTACAATGAGCAGTTCTTC.

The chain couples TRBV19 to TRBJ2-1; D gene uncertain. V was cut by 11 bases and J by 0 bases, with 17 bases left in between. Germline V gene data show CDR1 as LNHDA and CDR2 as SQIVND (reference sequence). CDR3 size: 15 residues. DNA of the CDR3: TGTGCCTCAAACAAAATACCGAGCTCCTACAATGAGCAGTTCTTC. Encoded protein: CASNKIPSSYNEQFF.

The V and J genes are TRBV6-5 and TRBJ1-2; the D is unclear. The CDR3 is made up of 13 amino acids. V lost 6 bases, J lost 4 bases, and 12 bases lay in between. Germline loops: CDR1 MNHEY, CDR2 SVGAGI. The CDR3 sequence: CASRPTEGYGYTF. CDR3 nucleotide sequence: TGTGCCAGCAGGCCAACTGAGGGCTATGGCTACACCTTC.

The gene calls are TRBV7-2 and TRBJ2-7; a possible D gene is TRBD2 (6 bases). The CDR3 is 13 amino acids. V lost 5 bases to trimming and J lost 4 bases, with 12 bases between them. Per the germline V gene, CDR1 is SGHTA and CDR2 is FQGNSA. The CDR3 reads CASSLPGDYEQYF. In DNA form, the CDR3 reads TGTGCCAGCAGCCTCCCGGGGGATTACGAGCAGTACTTC. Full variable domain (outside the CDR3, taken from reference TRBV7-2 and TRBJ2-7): GAGVSQSPSNKVTEKGKDVELRCDPISGHTALYWYRQSLGQGLEFLIYFQGNSAPDKSGLPSDRFSAERTGGSVSTLTIQRTQQEDSAVYLCASSLPGDYEQYFGPGTRLTVT.

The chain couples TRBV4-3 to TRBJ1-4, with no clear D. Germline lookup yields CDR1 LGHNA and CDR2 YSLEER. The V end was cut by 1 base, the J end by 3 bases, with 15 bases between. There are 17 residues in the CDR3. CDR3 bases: TGCGCCAGCAGCCAAGCACCGGGTCGGGGAGCTAATGAAAAACTGTTTTTT. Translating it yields CASSQAPGRGANEKLFF.

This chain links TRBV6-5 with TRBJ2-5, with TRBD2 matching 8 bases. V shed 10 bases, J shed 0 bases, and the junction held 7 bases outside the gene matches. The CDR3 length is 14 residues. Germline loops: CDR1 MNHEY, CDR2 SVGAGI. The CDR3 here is CATRRGGNQETQYF. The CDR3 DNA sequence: TGTGCCACCCGACGCGGGGGGAACCAAGAGACCCAGTACTTC.

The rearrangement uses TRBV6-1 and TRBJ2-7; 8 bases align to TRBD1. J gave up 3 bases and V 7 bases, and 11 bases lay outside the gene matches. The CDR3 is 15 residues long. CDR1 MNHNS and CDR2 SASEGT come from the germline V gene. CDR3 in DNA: TGTGCCAGCACCGTACAGGGGGGCTATGGCTACGAGCAGTACTTC. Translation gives CASTVQGGYGYEQYF.

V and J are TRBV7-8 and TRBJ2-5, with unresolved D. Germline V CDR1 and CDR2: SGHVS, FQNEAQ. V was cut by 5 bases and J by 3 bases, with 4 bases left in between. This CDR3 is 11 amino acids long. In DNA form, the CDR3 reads TGTGCCAGCAGCCAAGAAGAGACCCAGTACTTC. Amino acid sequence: CASSQEETQYF.

The CDR3 DNA follows: TGTGCCAGCAGTTTATGGGGACTAGCGGGAGTGGATCAAGAGACCCAGTACTTC. As protein: CASSLWGLAGVDQETQYF. The rearrangement joins TRBV27 to TRBJ2-5; 14 nucleotides agree with TRBD2. Trimming at V came to 1 base and at J to 2 bases, leaving 6 bases not matched to a gene. The CDR3 has 18 residues. The germline CDR1 and CDR2 sequences are MNHEY and SMNVEV (reference sequence).

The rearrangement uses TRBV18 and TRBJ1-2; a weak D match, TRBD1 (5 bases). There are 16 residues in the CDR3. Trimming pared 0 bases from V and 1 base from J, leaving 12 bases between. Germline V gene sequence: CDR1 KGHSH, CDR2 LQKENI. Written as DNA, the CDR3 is TGTGCCAGCTCACCACCGTTTGGGGGAGGTAACTATGGCTACACCTTC. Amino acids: CASSPPFGGGNYGYTF.

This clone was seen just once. The CDR3 bases are TGCGCCAGCAGCATGGGACTAGCGGGATACGAGCAGTTCTTC. Translated: CASSMGLAGYEQFF. V is TRBV5-1 and J is TRBJ2-1, with 13 positions matching TRBD2. Germline lookup yields CDR1 SGHRS and CDR2 YFSETQ. The CDR3 runs 14 residues. V lost 4 bases, J lost 10 bases, and 5 bases stayed unmatched.